The entry below gives a single T cell receptor beta chain sequence along with its context. The germline V gene has CDR1 KGHSH and CDR2 LQKENI. The CDR3 runs 11 residues. V was clipped by 9 bases and J by 4 bases, with 8 bases between them. In the original workflow: Quantification of nucleated cells was approximated via reference gene primer amplification. Sequenced by immunoSEQ multiplex PCR; TCRdb stores in-frame clones only, minus some. That table furnishes V, J and clone size, whereas the DNA furnished D and trimming. The sample contains approximately 110,000 clones, about three quarters of which appear only once. This sample was taken from a study of blood T cell repertoires in COVID-19. Study-level information: Material from acute and convalescent COVID-19 was sourced from the United States, Italy and Spain. T cells, B-cell-depleted T cells, or PBMCs provided the cDNA or gDNA that served as material.

The rearrangement joins TRBV18 to TRBJ2-3, with D hard to call. Sequencing used peripheral blood. This receptor was obtained from a man older than 75 with acute or convalescent COVID-19. CDR3 in DNA: TGTGCCAGTTCCAGGTCAGATACGCAGTATTTT. This translates into CASSRSDTQYF.